The rows below give T cell receptor beta chains drawn from one sample of a study of cytomegalovirus exposure and HLA in healthy donors. Only in-frame clones appear in the TCRdb table, and some are missing; sequencing was by immunoSEQ multiplex PCR. The data contain tens of thousands of clones, around 76% of them singletons. The source material was PBMCs. Receptor source: a woman in her fifties or sixties in good health and CMV-seropositive. Both conserved end residues are part of each CDR3. D genes are given only for firm matches. Size is omitted from some rows. Given values are once, few, many or a class for expanded clones.

D	V	J	size	DNA	CDR3
.	TRBV6-1	TRBJ2-3	.	TGTGCCAGTATAGGCGGCCTCACAGATACGCAGTATTTT	CASIGGLTDTQYF
TRBD2	TRBV29-1	TRBJ2-3	few	TGCAGCGTCCTCCGGGGGACTAGCGGAGATACGCAGTATTTT	CSVLRGTSGDTQYF
.	TRBV29-1	TRBJ1-5	.	TGCAGCGTTGAGAGGGCAGGCTACAATCAGCCCCAGCATTTT	CSVERAGYNQPQHF
.	TRBV9	TRBJ1-3	.	TGTGCCAGCAGCGGGAGGGAGGGGACTGGAAACACCATATATTTT	CASSGREGTGNTIYF
.	TRBV5-6	TRBJ1-2	.	TGTGCCAGCAGCTTGGGGAGGGTCCAGGGCTATGGCTACACCTTC	CASSLGRVQGYGYTF
.	TRBV6-4	TRBJ1-2	.	TGTGCCAGCAGAACCAACGGGGGAGGTTATGGCTACACCTTC	CASRTNGGGYGYTF
.	TRBV6-9	TRBJ2-1	.	TGTGCCAGCCCCCCAGCGGTGAGCTCCTACAATGAGCAGTTCTTC	CASPPAVSSYNEQFF
.	TRBV27	TRBJ1-5	.	TGTGCCAGCAGTTTTGGGCCTTGGAGCAATCAGCCCCAGCATTTT	CASSFGPWSNQPQHF
.	TRBV29-1	TRBJ2-3	.	TGCACCACCAGCACGGGACTCACAGATACGCAGTATTTT	CTTSTGLTDTQYF
TRBD2	TRBV7-3	TRBJ2-1	.	TGTGCCAGCAGCTTAAATAGCGGGAGGGCCGATGAGCAGTTCTTC	CASSLNSGRADEQFF
.	TRBV7-8	TRBJ2-2	.	TGTGCCAGCAGCCAGCGGAATACGAACACCGGGGAGCTGTTTTTT	CASSQRNTNTGELFF
.	TRBV11-2	TRBJ1-1	.	TGTGCCAGCAGCTTAGGTTCGCGGAACACTGAAGCTTTCTTT	CASSLGSRNTEAFF
.	TRBV18	TRBJ1-1	.	TGTGCCAGCTCACCATCGGAGGGTAACACTGAAGCTTTCTTT	CASSPSEGNTEAFF
.	TRBV29-1	TRBJ1-2	.	TGCAGCGTCAACAGCCATAACTATGGCTACACCTTC	CSVNSHNYGYTF
.	TRBV7-8	TRBJ1-1	once	TGTGCCAGCAGCACCAGGGTGAGCATGAACACTGAAGCTTTCTTT	CASSTRVSMNTEAFF
.	TRBV6-1	TRBJ2-7	few	TGTGCCAGCAGTGTTACCGGACAGTACGAGCAGTACTTC	CASSVTGQYEQYF
TRBD2	TRBV9	TRBJ2-7	.	TGTGCCAGCAGCGCGGGGACTAGCGGGAGTATCTACGAGCAGTACTTC	CASSAGTSGSIYEQYF
.	TRBV28	TRBJ2-7	.	TGTGCCAGCAACACCCCCGGGGGCGAGCAGTACTTC	CASNTPGGEQYF
.	TRBV5-5	TRBJ1-5	.	TGTGCCAGCAGCCTCCCCTCTACAGGGAATCAGCCCCAGCATTTT	CASSLPSTGNQPQHF
.	TRBV7-9	TRBJ1-1	.	TGTTCCATTAGGGGGACGAACACTGAAGCTTTCTTT	CSIRGTNTEAFF
TRBD2	TRBV9	TRBJ2-2	once	TGTGCCAGCAGCGTAGGGGGAGGGGCCACCGGGGAGCTGTTTTTT	CASSVGGGATGELFF
TRBD1	TRBV5-1	TRBJ1-1	.	TGCGCCAGCAGCTCGACAGGGACTGAAGCTTTCTTT	CASSSTGTEAFF